This T cell receptor beta chain derives from a study of blood T cell repertoires in COVID-19. Unmatched junction bases numbered 4, after V lost 3 bases and J lost 0 bases. Germline values: CDR1 LGHDT, CDR2 YNNKEL (reference sequence). The CDR3 covers 15 residues. Some clones are missing from TCRdb's copy, which holds only in-frame ones; the method was immunoSEQ multiplex PCR. The sample consists of roughly 200,000 clones, approximately 85% of them appearing once. This clone has more than one count but fewer than ten. This sequence originates from a woman older than 75 with COVID-19, enrolled during active disease. The sequencing input was peripheral blood. The V call is TRBV3-1 (or the pseudogene TRBV3-2), the J call TRBJ2-7, with TRBD1 matching 8 bases. The CDR3 reads CASSHRGPNSYEQYF. CDR3 nucleotide sequence: TGTGCCAGCAGCCACAGGGGGCCTAACTCCTACGAGCAGTACTTC.